The T cell receptor beta chain under discussion was sequenced for a study of blood T cell repertoires in COVID-19. In the study overall: T cells, B-cell-depleted T cells, or PBMCs provided the cDNA or gDNA that served as material.

This table comes from immunoSEQ multiplex PCR, and its TCRdb copy is limited to in-frame clones, with some not included. The sample includes 70,000 to 80,000 clones, approximately 85% of them seen just once. This CDR3 is 16 amino acids long. V shed 1 base, J shed 4 bases, and the junction held 5 bases outside the gene matches. Looked up from germline, CDR1 is SGHVS and CDR2 is FQNEAQ. The chain couples TRBV7-8 to TRBJ2-2, with 8 bases fitting TRBD2. This TCR came from a woman of 80 years or more with active or convalescent COVID-19. The sequenced material came from peripheral blood. CDR3: CASSLVRTSSTGELFF. CDR3 nucleotides: TGTGCCAGCAGCTTAGTAAGGACTAGCAGCACCGGGGAGCTGTTTTTT.